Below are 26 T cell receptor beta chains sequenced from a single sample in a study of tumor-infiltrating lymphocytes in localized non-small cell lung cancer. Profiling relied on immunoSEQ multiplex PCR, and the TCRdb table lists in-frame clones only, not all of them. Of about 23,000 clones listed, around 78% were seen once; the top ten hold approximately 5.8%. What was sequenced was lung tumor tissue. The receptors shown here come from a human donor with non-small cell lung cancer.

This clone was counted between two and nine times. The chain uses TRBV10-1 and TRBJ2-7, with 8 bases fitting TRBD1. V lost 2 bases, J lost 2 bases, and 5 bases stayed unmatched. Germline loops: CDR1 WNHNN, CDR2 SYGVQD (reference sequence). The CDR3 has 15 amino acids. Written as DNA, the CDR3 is TGCGCCAGCAGTGAGCTCCCGGACAGGGCCTACGAGCAGTACTTC. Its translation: CASSELPDRAYEQYF.

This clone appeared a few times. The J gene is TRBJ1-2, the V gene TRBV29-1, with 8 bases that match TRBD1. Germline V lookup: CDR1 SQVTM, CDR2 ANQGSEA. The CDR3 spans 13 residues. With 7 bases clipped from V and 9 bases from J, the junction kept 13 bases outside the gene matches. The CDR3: CSARGGQGSSYTF. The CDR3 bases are TGCAGCGCGAGGGGAGGACAGGGTTCGAGCTACACCTTC.

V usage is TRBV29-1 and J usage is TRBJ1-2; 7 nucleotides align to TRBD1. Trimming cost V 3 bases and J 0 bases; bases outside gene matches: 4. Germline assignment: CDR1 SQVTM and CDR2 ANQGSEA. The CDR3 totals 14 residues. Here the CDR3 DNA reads TGCAGCGTTGACAGGGGGAGAGCTAACTATGGCTACACCTTC. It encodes CSVDRGRANYGYTF.

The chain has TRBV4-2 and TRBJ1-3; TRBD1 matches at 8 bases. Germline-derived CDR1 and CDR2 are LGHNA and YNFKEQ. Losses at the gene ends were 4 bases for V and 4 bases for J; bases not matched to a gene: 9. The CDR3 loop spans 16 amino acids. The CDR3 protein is CASSPLQGVAGNTIYF. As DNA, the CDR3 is TGTGCCAGCAGCCCACTACAGGGGGTTGCGGGAAACACCATATATTTT.

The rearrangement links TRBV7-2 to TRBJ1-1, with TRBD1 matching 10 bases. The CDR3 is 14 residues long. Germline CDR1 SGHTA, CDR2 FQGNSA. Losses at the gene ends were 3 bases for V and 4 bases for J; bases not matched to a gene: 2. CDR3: CASSFRDRGTEAFF. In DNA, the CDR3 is TGTGCCAGCAGCTTTCGGGACAGGGGCACTGAAGCTTTCTTT.

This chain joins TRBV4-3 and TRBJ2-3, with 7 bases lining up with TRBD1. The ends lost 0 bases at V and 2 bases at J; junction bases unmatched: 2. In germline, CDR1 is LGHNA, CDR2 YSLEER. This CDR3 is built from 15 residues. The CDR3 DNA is TGCGCCAGCAGCCAAGATGACAGGGCCACAGATACGCAGTATTTT. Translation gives CASSQDDRATDTQYF.

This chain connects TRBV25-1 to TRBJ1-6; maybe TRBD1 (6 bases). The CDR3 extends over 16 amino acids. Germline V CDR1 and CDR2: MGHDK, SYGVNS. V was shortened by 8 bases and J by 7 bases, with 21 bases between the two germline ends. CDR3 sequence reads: CASAFSAGHRNSPLHF. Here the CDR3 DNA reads TGTGCCAGCGCGTTCTCAGCGGGACATCGGAATTCACCCCTCCACTTT.

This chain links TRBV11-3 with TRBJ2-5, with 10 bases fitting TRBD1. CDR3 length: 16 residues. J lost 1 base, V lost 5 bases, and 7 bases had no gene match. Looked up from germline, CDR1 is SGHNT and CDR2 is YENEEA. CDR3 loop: CASSQGQGVLQETQYF. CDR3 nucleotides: TGTGCCAGCAGCCAAGGACAGGGGGTTCTCCAAGAGACCCAGTACTTC.

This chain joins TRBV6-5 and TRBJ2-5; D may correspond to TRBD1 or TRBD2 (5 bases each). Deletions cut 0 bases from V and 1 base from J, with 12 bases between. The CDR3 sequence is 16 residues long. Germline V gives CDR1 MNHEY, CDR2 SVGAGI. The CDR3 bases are TGTGCCAGCAGTTACTCTCGCGGTGGGGGCCAAGAGACCCAGTACTTC. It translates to CASSYSRGGGQETQYF.

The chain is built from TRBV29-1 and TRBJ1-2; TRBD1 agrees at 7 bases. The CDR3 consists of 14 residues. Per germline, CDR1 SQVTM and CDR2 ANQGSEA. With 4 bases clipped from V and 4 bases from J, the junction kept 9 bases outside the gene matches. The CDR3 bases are TGCAGCGTTGTCCCGAGGGGGCAGCCCTATGGCTACACCTTC. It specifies CSVVPRGQPYGYTF.

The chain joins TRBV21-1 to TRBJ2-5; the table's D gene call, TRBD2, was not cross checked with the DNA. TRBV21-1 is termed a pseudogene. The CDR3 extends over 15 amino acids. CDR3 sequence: CASHPGLAAQETQYF. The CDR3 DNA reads TGTGCCAGCCATCCGGGACTAGCGGCCCAAGAGACCCAGTACTTC.

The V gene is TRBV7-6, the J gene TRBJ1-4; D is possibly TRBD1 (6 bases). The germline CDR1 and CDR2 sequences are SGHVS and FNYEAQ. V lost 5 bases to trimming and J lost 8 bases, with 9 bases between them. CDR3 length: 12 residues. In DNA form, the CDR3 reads TGTGCCAGCAGCCCACAGGGCGAAAAACTGTTTTTT. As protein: CASSPQGEKLFF. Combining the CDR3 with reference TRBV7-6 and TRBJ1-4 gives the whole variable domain GAGVSQSPRYKVTKRGQDVALRCDPISGHVSLYWYRQALGQGPEFLTYFNYEAQQDKSGLPNDRFSAERPEGSISTLTIQRTEQRDSAMYRCASSPQGEKLFFGSGTQLSVL.

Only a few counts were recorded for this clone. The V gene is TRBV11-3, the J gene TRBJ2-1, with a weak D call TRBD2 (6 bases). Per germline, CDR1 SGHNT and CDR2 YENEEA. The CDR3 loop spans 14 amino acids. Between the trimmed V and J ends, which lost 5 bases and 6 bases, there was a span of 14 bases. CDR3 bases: TGTGCCAGCAGCCGCGCGGGGAGGCGCAATGAGCAGTTCTTC. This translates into CASSRAGRRNEQFF.

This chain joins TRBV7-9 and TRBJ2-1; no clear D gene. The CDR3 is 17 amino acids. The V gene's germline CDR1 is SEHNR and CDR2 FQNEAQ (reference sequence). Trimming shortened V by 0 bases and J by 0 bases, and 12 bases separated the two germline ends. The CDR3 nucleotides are TGTGCCAGCAGCTTAGCTATTGGCCCCAGCTCCTACAATGAGCAGTTCTTC. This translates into CASSLAIGPSSYNEQFF.

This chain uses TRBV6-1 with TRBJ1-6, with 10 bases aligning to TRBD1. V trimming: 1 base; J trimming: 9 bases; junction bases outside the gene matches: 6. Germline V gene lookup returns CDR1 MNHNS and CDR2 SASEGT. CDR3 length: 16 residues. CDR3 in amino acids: CASSEVGDRGGSPLHF. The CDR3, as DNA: TGTGCCAGCAGTGAAGTGGGGGACAGGGGCGGTTCACCCCTCCACTTT.

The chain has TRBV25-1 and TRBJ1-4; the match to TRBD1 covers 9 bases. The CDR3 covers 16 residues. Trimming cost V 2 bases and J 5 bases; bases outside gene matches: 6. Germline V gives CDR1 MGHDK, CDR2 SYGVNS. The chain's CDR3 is CASSEMGQGQNEKLFF. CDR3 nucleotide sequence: TGTGCCAGCAGTGAAATGGGACAGGGACAAAATGAAAAACTGTTTTTT.

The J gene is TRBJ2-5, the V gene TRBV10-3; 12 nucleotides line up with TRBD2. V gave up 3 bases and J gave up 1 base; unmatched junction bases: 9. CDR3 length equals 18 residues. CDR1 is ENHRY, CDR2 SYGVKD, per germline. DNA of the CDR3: TGTGCCATCAGTGATGGGACTAGCGGGCTCTCCACCCAAGAGACCCAGTACTTC. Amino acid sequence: CAISDGTSGLSTQETQYF.

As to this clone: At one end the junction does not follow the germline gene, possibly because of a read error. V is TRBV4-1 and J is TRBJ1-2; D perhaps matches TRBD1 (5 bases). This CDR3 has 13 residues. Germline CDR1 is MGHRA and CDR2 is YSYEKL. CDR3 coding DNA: TGCGCCAGCAGCCTGACAGCTAATTATGGCTACACCTTC. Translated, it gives CASSLTANYGYTF.

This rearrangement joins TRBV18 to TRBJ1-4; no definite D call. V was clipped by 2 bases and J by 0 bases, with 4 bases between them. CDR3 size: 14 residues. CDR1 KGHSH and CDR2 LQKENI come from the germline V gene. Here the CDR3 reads CASSPVTTNEKLFF. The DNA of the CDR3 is TGTGCCAGCTCACCAGTAACAACTAATGAAAAACTGTTTTTT.

CDR3 protein: CAISEGGPNYGYTF. The CDR3 region has the DNA TGTGCCATCAGTGAAGGCGGGCCAAACTATGGCTACACCTTC. The J gene is TRBJ1-2, the V gene TRBV10-3; D ambiguous. CDR1 is ENHRY and CDR2 is SYGVKD in the germline V gene. CDR3 length equals 14 residues. V lost 3 bases to trimming and J lost 2 bases, with 10 bases between them.

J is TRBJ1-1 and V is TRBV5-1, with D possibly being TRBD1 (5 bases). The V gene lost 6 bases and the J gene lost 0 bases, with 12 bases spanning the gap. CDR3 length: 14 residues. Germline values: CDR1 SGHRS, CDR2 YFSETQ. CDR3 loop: CASTPQTVNTEAFF. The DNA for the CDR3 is TGCGCCAGCACCCCCCAGACAGTGAACACTGAAGCTTTCTTT.

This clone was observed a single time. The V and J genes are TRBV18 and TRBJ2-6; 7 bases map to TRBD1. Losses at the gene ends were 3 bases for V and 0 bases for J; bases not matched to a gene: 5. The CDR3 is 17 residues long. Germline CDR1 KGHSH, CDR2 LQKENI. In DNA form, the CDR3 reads TGTGCCAGCTCACCGACAGGGCCCCCCTCTGGGGCCAACGTCCTGACTTTC. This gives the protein CASSPTGPPSGANVLTF.

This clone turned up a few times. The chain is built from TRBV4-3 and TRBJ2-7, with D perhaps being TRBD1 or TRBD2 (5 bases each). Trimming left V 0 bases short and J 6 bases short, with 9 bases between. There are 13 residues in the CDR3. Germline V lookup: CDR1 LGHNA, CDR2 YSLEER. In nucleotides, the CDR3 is TGCGCCAGCAGCCAAGATAGGGGACGCGAGCAGTACTTC. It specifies CASSQDRGREQYF.

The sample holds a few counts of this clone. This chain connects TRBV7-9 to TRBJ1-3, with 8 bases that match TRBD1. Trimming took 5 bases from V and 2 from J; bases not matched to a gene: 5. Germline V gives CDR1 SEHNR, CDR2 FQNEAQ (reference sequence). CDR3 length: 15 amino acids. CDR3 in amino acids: CASSAQTGAGNTIYF. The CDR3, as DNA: TGTGCCAGCAGCGCCCAGACAGGGGCTGGAAACACCATATATTTT.

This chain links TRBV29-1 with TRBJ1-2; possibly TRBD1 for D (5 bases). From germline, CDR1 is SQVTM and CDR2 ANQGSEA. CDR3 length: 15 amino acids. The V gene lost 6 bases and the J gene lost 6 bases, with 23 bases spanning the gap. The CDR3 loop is CSVGRAGGGPNGYTF. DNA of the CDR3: TGCAGCGTCGGGCGTGCGGGGGGAGGGCCAAATGGCTACACCTTC.

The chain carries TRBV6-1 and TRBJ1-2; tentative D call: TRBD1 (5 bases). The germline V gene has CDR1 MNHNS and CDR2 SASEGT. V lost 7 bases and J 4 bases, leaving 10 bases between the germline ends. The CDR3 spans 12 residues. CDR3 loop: CASIGDSYGYTF. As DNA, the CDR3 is TGTGCCAGCATCGGCGACAGCTATGGCTACACCTTC.